This is a list of T cell receptor beta chains from one sample in a study of shared clonotypes between healthy human individuals. Libraries were prepared by immunoSEQ multiplex PCR; TCRdb keeps only in-frame clonotypes and omits some of them. Of over a million clones in the sample, approximately 96% were seen once. Material: naive CD4+ T cells sorted from blood. The origin of the receptors is a man aged 25-45 years in good health. CDR3s include the opening cysteine and the closing phenylalanine or tryptophan. Each record gives: CDR3 DNA, CDR3 protein, D gene, J gene, V gene, clone size. A D gene is named only where the DNA matches it firmly. Clone size is not always given. Where it is, it says once, few, many or a class for expanded clones.

CDR3 DNA: TGTGCCAGCTCACCGCAGGGACAGGGGCCCGAGCAGTACTTC
CDR3 protein: CASSPQGQGPEQYF
D gene: TRBD1
J gene: TRBJ2-7
V gene: TRBV18
clone size: NA

CDR3 DNA: TGTGCCAGCAGCCGGCATAGGGGGGGGGCTGAAGCTTTCTTT
CDR3 protein: CASSRHRGGAEAFF
D gene: NA
J gene: TRBJ1-1
V gene: TRBV14
clone size: once

CDR3 DNA: TGTGCCAGCAGCTTCAAACAGGGATCCTACAATGAGCAGTTCTTC
CDR3 protein: CASSFKQGSYNEQFF
D gene: NA
J gene: TRBJ2-1
V gene: TRBV7-9
clone size: once

CDR3 DNA: TGTGCCAGCAGCTCGGCCACCGGTCAGCCCCAGCATTTT
CDR3 protein: CASSSATGQPQHF
D gene: NA
J gene: TRBJ1-5
V gene: TRBV5-6
clone size: NA

CDR3 DNA: TGTGCCAGCAGCGCTCCCGGGAACACTGAAGCTTTCTTT
CDR3 protein: CASSAPGNTEAFF
D gene: NA
J gene: TRBJ1-1
V gene: TRBV9
clone size: NA

CDR3 DNA: TGTGCCAGCAGTGGCTTCCATGAGCAGTTCTTC
CDR3 protein: CASSGFHEQFF
D gene: NA
J gene: TRBJ2-1
V gene: TRBV2
clone size: NA

CDR3 DNA: TGTGCCAGCAGCGTAGAACTAGCGGGACTAGATGAGCAGTTCTTC
CDR3 protein: CASSVELAGLDEQFF
D gene: TRBD2
J gene: TRBJ2-1
V gene: TRBV9
clone size: NA

CDR3 DNA: TGCGCCAGCAGCCCGGGACTAGCGGGAGGGCCAGGAACAGATACGCAGTATTTT
CDR3 protein: CASSPGLAGGPGTDTQYF
D gene: TRBD2
J gene: TRBJ2-3
V gene: TRBV5-1
clone size: NA

CDR3 DNA: TGTGCCAGCAGTATAAGCCCGGGACTCTCCACAGATACGCAGTATTTT
CDR3 protein: CASSISPGLSTDTQYF
D gene: NA
J gene: TRBJ2-3
V gene: TRBV25-1
clone size: NA

CDR3 DNA: TGTGCCAGCAGCTTAGGAGGGGCCAATGAGCAGTTCTTC
CDR3 protein: CASSLGGANEQFF
D gene: NA
J gene: TRBJ2-1
V gene: TRBV11-2
clone size: once

CDR3 DNA: TGTGCCATCAAGAGCGGGAGGGGCAATGAGCAGTTCTTC
CDR3 protein: CAIKSGRGNEQFF
D gene: TRBD2
J gene: TRBJ2-1
V gene: TRBV10-3
clone size: NA

CDR3 DNA: TGCAGCGCCTGGGAGGGTTGGGATGAGCAGTACTTC
CDR3 protein: CSAWEGWDEQYF
D gene: TRBD2
J gene: TRBJ2-7
V gene: TRBV29-1
clone size: NA

CDR3 DNA: TGTGCCAGCAGGGGACAACTCTACGAGCAGTACTTC
CDR3 protein: CASRGQLYEQYF
D gene: NA
J gene: TRBJ2-7
V gene: TRBV7-9
clone size: NA

CDR3 DNA: TGTGCCAGCAGCTTGACAGGGATCTACAATGAGCAGTTCTTC
CDR3 protein: CASSLTGIYNEQFF
D gene: TRBD1
J gene: TRBJ2-1
V gene: TRBV9
clone size: NA

CDR3 DNA: TGCGCCAGCAGTGGAAGCGGGAGGTCCTACGAGCAGTACTTC
CDR3 protein: CASSGSGRSYEQYF
D gene: TRBD2
J gene: TRBJ2-7
V gene: TRBV10-1
clone size: NA

CDR3 DNA: TGTGCCAGCTCACCAAAGGGACAAGGATCTGGGGCCAACGTCCTGACTTTC
CDR3 protein: CASSPKGQGSGANVLTF
D gene: NA
J gene: TRBJ2-6
V gene: TRBV18
clone size: NA

CDR3 DNA: TGTGCCAGCAGCCAGAGACTAGCGGGATACAATGAGCAGTTCTTC
CDR3 protein: CASSQRLAGYNEQFF
D gene: TRBD2
J gene: TRBJ2-1
V gene: TRBV5-5
clone size: NA

CDR3 DNA: TGTGCCAGCAGTCCTGGCGCTAGCGGGAGACTGGGCGGGCAGTTCTTC
CDR3 protein: CASSPGASGRLGGQFF
D gene: TRBD2
J gene: TRBJ2-1
V gene: TRBV27
clone size: NA

CDR3 DNA: TGTGCCAGCGGGCTGGAGGCTAACACTGAAGCTTTCTTT
CDR3 protein: CASGLEANTEAFF
D gene: NA
J gene: TRBJ1-1
V gene: TRBV7-9
clone size: once

CDR3 DNA: TGTGCCAGCAGTTTCGCGTCCCGGGATCAGCCCCAGCATTTT
CDR3 protein: CASSFASRDQPQHF
D gene: NA
J gene: TRBJ1-5
V gene: TRBV28
clone size: NA

CDR3 DNA: TGTGCCAGCAGCCCTCATCTCGGGACTGACGATCTAGGGGATACGCAGTATTTT
CDR3 protein: CASSPHLGTDDLGDTQYF
D gene: NA
J gene: TRBJ2-3
V gene: TRBV7-9
clone size: NA

CDR3 DNA: TGTGCCAGCAGCTATAATATCCCCCCTAATGAGCAGTTCTTC
CDR3 protein: CASSYNIPPNEQFF
D gene: NA
J gene: TRBJ2-1
V gene: TRBV7-3
clone size: NA

CDR3 DNA: TGTGCCAGCACCGGGACAGTTTTCGATCAGCCCCAGCATTTT
CDR3 protein: CASTGTVFDQPQHF
D gene: TRBD1
J gene: TRBJ1-5
V gene: TRBV6-1
clone size: NA

CDR3 DNA: TGTGCCAGTCAGGTACGGGACATTTACGAGCAGTACTTC
CDR3 protein: CASQVRDIYEQYF
D gene: NA
J gene: TRBJ2-7
V gene: TRBV6-1
clone size: NA

CDR3 DNA: TGTGCCAGCTCACAGGGGGACAGTAATGAAAAACTGTTTTTT
CDR3 protein: CASSQGDSNEKLFF
D gene: TRBD1
J gene: TRBJ1-4
V gene: TRBV18
clone size: NA

CDR3 DNA: TGTGCCACCAGCACGTCCGGGACAGGGGTGAGGGATACGCAGTATTTT
CDR3 protein: CATSTSGTGVRDTQYF
D gene: TRBD1
J gene: TRBJ2-3
V gene: TRBV15
clone size: NA

CDR3 DNA: TGTGCCAGCAGACCAGGGGTTAGGGGACAAGAGACCCAGTACTTC
CDR3 protein: CASRPGVRGQETQYF
D gene: NA
J gene: TRBJ2-5
V gene: TRBV27
clone size: NA

CDR3 DNA: TGCGCCAGCAGCCAAGATGTTGTACGGCGGACGAGCACAGATACGCAGTATTTT
CDR3 protein: CASSQDVVRRTSTDTQYF
D gene: NA
J gene: TRBJ2-3
V gene: TRBV4-1
clone size: NA

CDR3 DNA: TGCGCCAGCAGCCCGCTAGCATTGGCCGACAATGAGCAGTTCTTC
CDR3 protein: CASSPLALADNEQFF
D gene: NA
J gene: TRBJ2-1
V gene: TRBV5-1
clone size: NA

CDR3 DNA: TGTGCCAGCTCGAAGGTTGAGACCCAGTACTTC
CDR3 protein: CASSKVETQYF
D gene: NA
J gene: TRBJ2-5
V gene: TRBV6-1
clone size: once

CDR3 DNA: TGCGCCAGCAGTGAGTCGGCTAGCGGATTATACAATGAGCAGTTCTTC
CDR3 protein: CASSESASGLYNEQFF
D gene: TRBD2
J gene: TRBJ2-1
V gene: TRBV10-1
clone size: NA

CDR3 DNA: TGCGCCAGCAGCTTGGCAGGGGTGGGAACTAATGAAAAACTGTTTTTT
CDR3 protein: CASSLAGVGTNEKLFF
D gene: NA
J gene: TRBJ1-4
V gene: TRBV5-1
clone size: NA

CDR3 DNA: TGTGCCAGTAGTATCCGGACAGGGGCGGGTCAGCCCCAGCATTTT
CDR3 protein: CASSIRTGAGQPQHF
D gene: TRBD1
J gene: TRBJ1-5
V gene: TRBV19
clone size: NA

CDR3 DNA: TGTGCCAGCAGTTACTCGGAATCAGTTCACAATGAGCAGTTCTTC
CDR3 protein: CASSYSESVHNEQFF
D gene: NA
J gene: TRBJ2-1
V gene: TRBV6-6
clone size: NA

CDR3 DNA: TGTGCCAGCAGCGCCAGGGTAGGGTCTGTCAATGAGCAGTTCTTC
CDR3 protein: CASSARVGSVNEQFF
D gene: NA
J gene: TRBJ2-1
V gene: TRBV7-3
clone size: NA

CDR3 DNA: TGTGCCAGTAGGGGGTGGACGGTGGGCGCCGGGGAGCTGTTTTTT
CDR3 protein: CASRGWTVGAGELFF
D gene: NA
J gene: TRBJ2-2
V gene: TRBV27
clone size: NA

CDR3 DNA: TGTGCCAGCAGCTTAAGTGTGCAGAACACCGGGGAGCTGTTTTTT
CDR3 protein: CASSLSVQNTGELFF
D gene: NA
J gene: TRBJ2-2
V gene: TRBV5-4
clone size: NA

CDR3 DNA: TGTGCCAGCAGCTTGGATGTTGGTCATGAGACCCAGTACTTC
CDR3 protein: CASSLDVGHETQYF
D gene: NA
J gene: TRBJ2-5
V gene: TRBV5-6
clone size: NA

CDR3 DNA: TGTGCCAGCAGCTCCGTTCAGCGGGAGCAGTTCTTC
CDR3 protein: CASSSVQREQFF
D gene: NA
J gene: TRBJ2-1
V gene: TRBV6-5
clone size: NA

CDR3 DNA: TGTGCCAGCAGGCCACTAGCGGGAAGCTCCTACGAGCAGTACTTC
CDR3 protein: CASRPLAGSSYEQYF
D gene: TRBD2
J gene: TRBJ2-7
V gene: TRBV27
clone size: NA